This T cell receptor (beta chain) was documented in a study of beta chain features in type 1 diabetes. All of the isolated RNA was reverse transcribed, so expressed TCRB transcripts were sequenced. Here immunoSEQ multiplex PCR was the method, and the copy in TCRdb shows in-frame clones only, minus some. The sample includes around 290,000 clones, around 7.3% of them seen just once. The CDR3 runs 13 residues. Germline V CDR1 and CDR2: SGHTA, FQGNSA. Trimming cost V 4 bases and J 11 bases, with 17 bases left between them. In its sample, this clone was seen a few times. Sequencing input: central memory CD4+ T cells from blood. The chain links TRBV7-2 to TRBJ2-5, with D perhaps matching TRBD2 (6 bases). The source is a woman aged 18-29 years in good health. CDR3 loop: CASSSSEAGKQYF. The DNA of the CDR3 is TGTGCCAGCAGCTCCTCCGAGGCGGGAAAGCAGTACTTC.